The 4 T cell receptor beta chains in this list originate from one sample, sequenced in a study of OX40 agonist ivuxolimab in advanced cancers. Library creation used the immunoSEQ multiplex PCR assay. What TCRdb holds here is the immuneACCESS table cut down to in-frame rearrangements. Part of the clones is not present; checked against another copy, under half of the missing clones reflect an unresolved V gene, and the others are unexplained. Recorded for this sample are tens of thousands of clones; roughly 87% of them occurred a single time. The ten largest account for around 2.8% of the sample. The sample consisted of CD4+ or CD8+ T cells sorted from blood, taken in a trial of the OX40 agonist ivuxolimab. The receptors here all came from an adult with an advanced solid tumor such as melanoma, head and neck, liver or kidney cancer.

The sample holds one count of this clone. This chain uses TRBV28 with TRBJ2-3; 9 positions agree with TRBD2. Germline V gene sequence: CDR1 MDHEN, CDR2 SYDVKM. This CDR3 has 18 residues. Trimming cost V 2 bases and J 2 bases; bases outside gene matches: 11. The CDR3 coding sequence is TGTGCCAGCAGTTTACTCCTAGCGGGGCGGGGGGCCACAGATACGCAGTATTTT. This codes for CASSLLLAGRGATDTQYF.

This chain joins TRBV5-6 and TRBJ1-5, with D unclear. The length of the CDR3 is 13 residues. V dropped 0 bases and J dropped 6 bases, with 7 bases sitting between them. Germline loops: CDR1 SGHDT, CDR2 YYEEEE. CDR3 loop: CASSLALGQPQHF. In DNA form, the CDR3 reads TGTGCCAGCAGCTTGGCTCTGGGTCAGCCCCAGCATTTT.

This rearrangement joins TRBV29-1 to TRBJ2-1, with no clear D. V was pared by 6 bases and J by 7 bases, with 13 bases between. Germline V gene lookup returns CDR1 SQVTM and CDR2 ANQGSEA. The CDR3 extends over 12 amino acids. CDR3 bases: TGCAGCGTAATTCGAGGTTGGAATGAGCAGTTCTTC. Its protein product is CSVIRGWNEQFF.

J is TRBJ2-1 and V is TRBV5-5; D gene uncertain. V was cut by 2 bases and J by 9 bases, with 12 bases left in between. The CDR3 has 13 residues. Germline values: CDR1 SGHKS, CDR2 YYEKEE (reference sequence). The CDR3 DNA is TGTGCCAGCAGCTTAACAAGTCACACTGAGCAGTTCTTC. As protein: CASSLTSHTEQFF.